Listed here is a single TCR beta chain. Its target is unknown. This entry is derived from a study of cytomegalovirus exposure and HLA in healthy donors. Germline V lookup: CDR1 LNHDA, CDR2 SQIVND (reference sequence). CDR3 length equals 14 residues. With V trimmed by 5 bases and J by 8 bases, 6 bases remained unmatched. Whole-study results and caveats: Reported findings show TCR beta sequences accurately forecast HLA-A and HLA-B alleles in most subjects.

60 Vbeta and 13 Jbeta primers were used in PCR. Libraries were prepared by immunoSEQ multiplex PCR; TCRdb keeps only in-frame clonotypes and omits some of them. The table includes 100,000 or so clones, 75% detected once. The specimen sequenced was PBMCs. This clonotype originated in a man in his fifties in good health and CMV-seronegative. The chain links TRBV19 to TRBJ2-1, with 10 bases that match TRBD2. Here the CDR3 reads CASSLAGDFDEQFF. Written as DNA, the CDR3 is TGTGCCAGTAGTCTAGCGGGAGATTTCGATGAGCAGTTCTTC.